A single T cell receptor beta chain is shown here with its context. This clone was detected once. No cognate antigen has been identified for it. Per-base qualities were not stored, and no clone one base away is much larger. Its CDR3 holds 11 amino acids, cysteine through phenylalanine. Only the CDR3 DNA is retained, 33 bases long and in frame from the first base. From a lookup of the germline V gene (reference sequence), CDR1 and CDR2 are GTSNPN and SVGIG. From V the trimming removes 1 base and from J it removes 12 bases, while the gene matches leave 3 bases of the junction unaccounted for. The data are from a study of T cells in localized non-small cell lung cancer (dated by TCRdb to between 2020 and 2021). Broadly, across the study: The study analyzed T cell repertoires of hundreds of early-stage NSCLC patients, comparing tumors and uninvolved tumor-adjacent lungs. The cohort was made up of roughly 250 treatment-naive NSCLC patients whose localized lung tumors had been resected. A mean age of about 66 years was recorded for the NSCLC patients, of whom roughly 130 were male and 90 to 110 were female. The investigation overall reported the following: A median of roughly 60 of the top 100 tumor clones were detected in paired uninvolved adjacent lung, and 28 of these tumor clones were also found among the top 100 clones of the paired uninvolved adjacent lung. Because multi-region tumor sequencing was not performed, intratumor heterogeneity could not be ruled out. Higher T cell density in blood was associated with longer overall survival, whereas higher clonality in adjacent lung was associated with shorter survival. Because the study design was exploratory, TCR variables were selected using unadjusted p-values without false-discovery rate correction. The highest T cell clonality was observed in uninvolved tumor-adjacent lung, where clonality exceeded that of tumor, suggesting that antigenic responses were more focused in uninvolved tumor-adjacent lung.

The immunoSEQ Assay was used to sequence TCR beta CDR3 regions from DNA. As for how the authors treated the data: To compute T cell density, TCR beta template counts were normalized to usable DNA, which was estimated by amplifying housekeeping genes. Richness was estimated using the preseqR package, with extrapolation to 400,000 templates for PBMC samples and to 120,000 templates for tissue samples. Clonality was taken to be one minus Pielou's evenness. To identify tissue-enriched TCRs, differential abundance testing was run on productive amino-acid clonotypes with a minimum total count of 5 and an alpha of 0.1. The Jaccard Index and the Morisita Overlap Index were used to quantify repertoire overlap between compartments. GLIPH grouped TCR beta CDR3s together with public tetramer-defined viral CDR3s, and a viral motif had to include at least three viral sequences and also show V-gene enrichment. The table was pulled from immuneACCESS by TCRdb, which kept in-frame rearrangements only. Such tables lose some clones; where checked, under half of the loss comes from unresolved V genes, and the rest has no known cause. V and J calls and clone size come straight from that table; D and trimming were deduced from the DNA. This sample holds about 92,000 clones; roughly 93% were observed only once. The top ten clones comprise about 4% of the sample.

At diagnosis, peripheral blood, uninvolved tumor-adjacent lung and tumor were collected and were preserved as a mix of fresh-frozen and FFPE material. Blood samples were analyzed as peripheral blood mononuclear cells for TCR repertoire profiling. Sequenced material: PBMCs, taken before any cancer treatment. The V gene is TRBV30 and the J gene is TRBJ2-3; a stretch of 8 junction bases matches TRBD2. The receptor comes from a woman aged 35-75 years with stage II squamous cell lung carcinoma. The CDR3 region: CAWSGSGSQYF. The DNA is TGTGCCTGGAGTGGGAGCGGGAGCCAGTATTTT.